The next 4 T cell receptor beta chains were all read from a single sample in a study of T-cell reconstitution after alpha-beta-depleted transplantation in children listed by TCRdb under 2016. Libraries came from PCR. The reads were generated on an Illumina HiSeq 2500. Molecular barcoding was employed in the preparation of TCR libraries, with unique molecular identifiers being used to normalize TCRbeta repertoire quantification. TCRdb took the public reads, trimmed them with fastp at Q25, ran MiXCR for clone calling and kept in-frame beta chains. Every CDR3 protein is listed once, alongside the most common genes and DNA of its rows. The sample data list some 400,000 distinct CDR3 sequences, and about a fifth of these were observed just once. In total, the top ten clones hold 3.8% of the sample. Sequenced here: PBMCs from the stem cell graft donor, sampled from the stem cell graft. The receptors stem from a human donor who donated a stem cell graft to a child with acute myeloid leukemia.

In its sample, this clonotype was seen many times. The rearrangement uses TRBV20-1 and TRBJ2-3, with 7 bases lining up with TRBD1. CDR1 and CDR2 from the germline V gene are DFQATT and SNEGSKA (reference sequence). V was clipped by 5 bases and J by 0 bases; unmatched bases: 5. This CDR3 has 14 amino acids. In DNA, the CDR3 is TGCAGTGCTCGACAGGGTTCGAGCACAGATACGCAGTATTTT. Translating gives CSARQGSSTDTQYF.

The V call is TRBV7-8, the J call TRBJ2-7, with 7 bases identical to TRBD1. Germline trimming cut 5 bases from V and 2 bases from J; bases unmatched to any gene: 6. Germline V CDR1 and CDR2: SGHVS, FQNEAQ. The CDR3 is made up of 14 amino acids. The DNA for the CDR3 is TGTGCCAGCAGCGTGACAGGGTGGCCCTACGAGCAGTACTTC. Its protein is CASSVTGWPYEQYF.

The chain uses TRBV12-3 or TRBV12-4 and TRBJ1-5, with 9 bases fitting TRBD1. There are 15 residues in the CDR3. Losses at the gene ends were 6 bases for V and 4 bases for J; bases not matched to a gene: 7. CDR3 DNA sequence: TGTGCCAGCAGCGGCCGGGACAGGGAAAATCAGCCCCAGCATTTT. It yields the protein CASSGRDRENQPQHF.

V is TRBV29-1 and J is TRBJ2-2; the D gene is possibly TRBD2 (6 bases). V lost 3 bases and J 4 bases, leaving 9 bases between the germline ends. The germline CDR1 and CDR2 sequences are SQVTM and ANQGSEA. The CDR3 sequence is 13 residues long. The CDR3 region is CSVDGGGTGELFF. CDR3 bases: TGCAGCGTTGACGGGGGAGGCACCGGGGAGCTGTTTTTT.